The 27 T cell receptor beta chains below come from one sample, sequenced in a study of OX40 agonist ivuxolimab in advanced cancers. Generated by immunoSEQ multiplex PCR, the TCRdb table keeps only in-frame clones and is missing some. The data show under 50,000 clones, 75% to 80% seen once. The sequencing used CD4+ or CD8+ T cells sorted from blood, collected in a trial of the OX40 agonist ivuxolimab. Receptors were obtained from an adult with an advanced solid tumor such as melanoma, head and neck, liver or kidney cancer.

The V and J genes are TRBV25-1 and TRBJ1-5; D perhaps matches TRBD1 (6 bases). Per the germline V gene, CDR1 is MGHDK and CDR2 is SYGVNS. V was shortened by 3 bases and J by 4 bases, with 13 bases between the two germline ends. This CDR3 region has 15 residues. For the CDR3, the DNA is TGTGCCAGCAGTGATGGACACAGGGATAATCAGCCCCAGCATTTT. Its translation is CASSDGHRDNQPQHF.

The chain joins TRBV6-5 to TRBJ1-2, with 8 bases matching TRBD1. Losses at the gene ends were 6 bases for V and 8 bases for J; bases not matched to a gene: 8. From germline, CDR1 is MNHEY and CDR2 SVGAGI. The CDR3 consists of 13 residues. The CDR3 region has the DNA TGTGCCAGCAGCACAGGGGGGTTGAACGGCTACACCTTC. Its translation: CASSTGGLNGYTF.

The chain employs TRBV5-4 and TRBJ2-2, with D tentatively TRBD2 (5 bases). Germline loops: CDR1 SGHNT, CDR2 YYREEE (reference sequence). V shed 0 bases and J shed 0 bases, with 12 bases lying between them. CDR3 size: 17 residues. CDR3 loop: CASSLELGGSNTGELFF. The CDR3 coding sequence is TGTGCCAGCAGCTTGGAATTAGGCGGGTCGAACACCGGGGAGCTGTTTTTT.

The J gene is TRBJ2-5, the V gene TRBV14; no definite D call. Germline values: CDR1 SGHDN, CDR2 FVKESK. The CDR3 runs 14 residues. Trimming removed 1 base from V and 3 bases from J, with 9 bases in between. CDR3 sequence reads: CASSQGLRKETQYF. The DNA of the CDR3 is TGTGCCAGCAGCCAAGGTCTCAGGAAAGAGACCCAGTACTTC.

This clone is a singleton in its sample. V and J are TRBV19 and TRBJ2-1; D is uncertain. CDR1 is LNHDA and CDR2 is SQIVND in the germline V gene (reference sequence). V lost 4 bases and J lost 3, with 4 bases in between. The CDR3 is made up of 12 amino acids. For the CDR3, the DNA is TGTGCCAGTAGTAAATACTACAATGAGCAGTTCTTC. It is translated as CASSKYYNEQFF.

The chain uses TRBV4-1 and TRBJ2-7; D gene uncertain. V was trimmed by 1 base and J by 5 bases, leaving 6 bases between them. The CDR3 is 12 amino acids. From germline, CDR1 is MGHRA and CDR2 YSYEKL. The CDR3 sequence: CASSQAVDEQYF. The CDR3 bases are TGCGCCAGCAGCCAAGCTGTAGACGAGCAGTACTTC.

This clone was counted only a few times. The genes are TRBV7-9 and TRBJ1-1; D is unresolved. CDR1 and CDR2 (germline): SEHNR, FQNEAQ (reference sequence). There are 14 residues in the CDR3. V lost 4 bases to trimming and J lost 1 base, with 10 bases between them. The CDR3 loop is CASSWIRGNTEAFF. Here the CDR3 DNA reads TGTGCCAGCAGCTGGATCCGAGGGAACACTGAAGCTTTCTTT.

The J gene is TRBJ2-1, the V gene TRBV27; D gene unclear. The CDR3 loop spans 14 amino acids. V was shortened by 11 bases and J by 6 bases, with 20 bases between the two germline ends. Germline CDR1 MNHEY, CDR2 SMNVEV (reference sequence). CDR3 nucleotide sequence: TGTGCCGCCTCCTACGGTGGGCAACGCAATGAGCAGTTCTTC. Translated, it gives CAASYGGQRNEQFF.

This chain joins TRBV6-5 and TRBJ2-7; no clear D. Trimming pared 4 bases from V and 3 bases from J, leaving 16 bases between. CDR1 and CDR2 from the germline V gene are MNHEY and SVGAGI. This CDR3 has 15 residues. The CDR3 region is CASSFVETAIYEQYF. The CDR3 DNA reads TGTGCCAGCAGTTTCGTCGAAACAGCGATCTACGAGCAGTACTTC.

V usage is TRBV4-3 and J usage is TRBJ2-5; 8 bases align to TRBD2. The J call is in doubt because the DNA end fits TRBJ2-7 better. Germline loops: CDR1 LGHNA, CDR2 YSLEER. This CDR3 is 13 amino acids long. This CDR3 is CASSQGLDYEQYF. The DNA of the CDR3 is TGCGCCAGCAGCCAGGGACTAGACTACGAGCAGTACTTC.

CDR3 loop: CASSQSRNEQFF. DNA of the CDR3: TGTGCCAGCAGCCAATCGCGCAATGAGCAGTTCTTC. The V and J genes are TRBV16 and TRBJ2-1; unclear D gene. Germline V gives CDR1 KGHSY, CDR2 FQNENV. V was clipped by 0 bases and J by 6 bases, with 3 bases between them. The CDR3 is 12 residues long.

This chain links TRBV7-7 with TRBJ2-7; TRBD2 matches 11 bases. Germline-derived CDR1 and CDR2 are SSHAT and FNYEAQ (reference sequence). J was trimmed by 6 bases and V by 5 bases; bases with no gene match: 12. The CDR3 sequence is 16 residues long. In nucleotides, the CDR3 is TGTGCCAGCAGCCCGTTAACTAGCGGGAGAGGTCGCGAGCAGTACTTC. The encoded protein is CASSPLTSGRGREQYF.

CDR3 amino acids: CASSFTNQPQHF. CDR3 DNA: TGTGCCAGCAGCTTCACTAATCAGCCCCAGCATTTT. The V call is TRBV11-2, the J call TRBJ1-5, with D uncertain. Trimming took 3 bases from V and 4 from J, leaving 4 bases between them. The V gene's germline CDR1 is SGHAT and CDR2 FQNNGV. The CDR3 is made up of 12 amino acids.

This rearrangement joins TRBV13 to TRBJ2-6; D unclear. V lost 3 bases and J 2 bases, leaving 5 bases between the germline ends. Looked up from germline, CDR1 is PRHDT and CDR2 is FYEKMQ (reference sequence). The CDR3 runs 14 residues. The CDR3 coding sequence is TGTGCCAGCAGCTTTGGGGCTGGGGCCAACGTCCTGACTTTC. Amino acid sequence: CASSFGAGANVLTF. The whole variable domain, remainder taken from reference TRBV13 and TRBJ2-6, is AAGVIQSPRHLIKEKRETATLKCYPIPRHDTVYWYQQGPGQDPQFLISFYEKMQSDKGSIPDRFSAQQFSDYHSELNMSSLELGDSALYFCASSFGAGANVLTFGAGSRLTVL.

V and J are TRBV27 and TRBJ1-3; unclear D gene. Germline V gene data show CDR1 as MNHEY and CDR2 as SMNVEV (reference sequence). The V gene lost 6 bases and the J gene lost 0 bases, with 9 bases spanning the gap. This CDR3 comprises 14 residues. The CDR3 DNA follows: TGTGCCAGCAGGTCTACATACTCTGGAAACACCATATATTTT. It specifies CASRSTYSGNTIYF.

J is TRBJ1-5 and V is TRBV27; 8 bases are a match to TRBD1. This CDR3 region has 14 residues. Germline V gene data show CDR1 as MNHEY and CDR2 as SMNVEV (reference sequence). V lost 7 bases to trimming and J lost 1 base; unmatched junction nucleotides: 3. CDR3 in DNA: TGTGCCAGCAACCGACAGGGGAGCAATCAGCCCCAGCATTTT. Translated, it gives CASNRQGSNQPQHF.

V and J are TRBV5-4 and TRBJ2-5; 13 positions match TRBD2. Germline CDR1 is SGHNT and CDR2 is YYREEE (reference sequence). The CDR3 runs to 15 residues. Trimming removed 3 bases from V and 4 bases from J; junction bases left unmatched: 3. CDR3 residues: CASSSRLAGGETQYF. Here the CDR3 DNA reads TGTGCCAGCAGCTCCAGACTAGCGGGAGGAGAGACCCAGTACTTC.

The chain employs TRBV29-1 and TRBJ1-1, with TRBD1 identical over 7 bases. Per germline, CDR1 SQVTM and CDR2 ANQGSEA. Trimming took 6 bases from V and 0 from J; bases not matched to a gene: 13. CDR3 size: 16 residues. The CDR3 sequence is CSVDTGQSLLNTEAFF. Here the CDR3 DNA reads TGCAGCGTCGATACGGGACAGTCGCTACTGAACACTGAAGCTTTCTTT.

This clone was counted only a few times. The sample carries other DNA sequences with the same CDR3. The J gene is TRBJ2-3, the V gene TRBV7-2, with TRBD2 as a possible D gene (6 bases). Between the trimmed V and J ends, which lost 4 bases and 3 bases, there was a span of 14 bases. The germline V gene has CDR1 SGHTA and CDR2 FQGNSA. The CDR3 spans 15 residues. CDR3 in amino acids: CASSWGEGRTDTQYF. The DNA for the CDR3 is TGTGCCAGCAGCTGGGGGGAAGGACGTACAGATACGCAGTATTTT.

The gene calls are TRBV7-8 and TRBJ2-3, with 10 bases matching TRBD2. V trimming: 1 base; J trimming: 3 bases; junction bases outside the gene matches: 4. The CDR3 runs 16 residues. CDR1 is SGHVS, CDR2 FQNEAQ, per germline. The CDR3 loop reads CASSLVSGRSTDTQYF. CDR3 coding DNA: TGTGCCAGCAGCTTAGTTAGCGGGAGGTCGACAGATACGCAGTATTTT.

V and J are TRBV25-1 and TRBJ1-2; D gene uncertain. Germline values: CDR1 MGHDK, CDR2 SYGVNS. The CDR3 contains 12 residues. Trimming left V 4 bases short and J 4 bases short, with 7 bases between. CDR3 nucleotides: TGTGCCAGCAGTGCGGATTTCTATGGCTACACCTTC. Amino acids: CASSADFYGYTF.

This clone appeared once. CDR3 protein: CAGTSGRSPYEQYF. Here the CDR3 DNA reads TGTGCCGGAACTAGCGGGAGGTCACCCTACGAGCAGTACTTC. The V call is TRBV2, the J call TRBJ2-5; 12 positions agree with TRBD2. The J call is in doubt because the DNA end fits TRBJ2-7 better. Germline CDR1 SNHLY, CDR2 FYNNEI. The CDR3 sequence is 14 residues long.

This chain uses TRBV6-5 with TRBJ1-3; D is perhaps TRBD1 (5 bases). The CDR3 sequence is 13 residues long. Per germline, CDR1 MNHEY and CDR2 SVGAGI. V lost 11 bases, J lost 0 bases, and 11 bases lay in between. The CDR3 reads CAVRDYSGNTIYF. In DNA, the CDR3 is TGTGCCGTGAGGGACTACTCTGGAAACACCATATATTTT.

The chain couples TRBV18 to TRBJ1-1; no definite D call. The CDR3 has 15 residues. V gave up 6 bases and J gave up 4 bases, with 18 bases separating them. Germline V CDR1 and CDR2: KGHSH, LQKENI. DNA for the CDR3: TGTGCCAGCTCCCCCATGGCGGGCCTGGCCACTGAAGCTTTCTTT. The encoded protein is CASSPMAGLATEAFF.

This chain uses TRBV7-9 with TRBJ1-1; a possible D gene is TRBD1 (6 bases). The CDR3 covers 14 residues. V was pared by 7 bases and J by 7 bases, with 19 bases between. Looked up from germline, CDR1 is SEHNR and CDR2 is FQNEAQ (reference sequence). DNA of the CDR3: TGTGCCAGCACCCTCCTTATTGGGGGCAGTGAAGCTTTCTTT. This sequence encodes CASTLLIGGSEAFF.

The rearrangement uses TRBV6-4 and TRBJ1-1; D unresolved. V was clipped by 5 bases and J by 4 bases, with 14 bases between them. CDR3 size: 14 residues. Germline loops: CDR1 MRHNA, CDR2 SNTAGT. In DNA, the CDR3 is TGTGCCAGCAGTCCCGGTTGGGATACCACTGAAGCTTTCTTT. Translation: CASSPGWDTTEAFF.

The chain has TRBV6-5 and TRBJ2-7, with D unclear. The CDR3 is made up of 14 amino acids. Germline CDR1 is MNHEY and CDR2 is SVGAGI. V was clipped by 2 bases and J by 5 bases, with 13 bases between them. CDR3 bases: TGTGCCAGCAGTTACAAGATTTTTGACCACGAGCAGTACTTC. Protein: CASSYKIFDHEQYF.